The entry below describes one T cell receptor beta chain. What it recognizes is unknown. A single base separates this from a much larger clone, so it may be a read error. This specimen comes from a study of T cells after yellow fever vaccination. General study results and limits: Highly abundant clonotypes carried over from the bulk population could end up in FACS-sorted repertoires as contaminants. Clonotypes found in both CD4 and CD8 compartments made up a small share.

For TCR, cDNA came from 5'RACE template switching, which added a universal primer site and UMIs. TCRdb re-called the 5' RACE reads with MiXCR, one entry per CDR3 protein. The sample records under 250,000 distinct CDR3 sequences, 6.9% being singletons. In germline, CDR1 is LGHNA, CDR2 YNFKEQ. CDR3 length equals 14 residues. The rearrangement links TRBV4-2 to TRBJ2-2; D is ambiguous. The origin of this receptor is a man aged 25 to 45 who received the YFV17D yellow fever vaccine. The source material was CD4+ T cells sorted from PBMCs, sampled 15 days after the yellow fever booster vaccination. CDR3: CAISEPGNTGELFF. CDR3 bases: TGTGCCATCAGCGAGCCGGGGAACACCGGGGAGCTGTTTTTT.